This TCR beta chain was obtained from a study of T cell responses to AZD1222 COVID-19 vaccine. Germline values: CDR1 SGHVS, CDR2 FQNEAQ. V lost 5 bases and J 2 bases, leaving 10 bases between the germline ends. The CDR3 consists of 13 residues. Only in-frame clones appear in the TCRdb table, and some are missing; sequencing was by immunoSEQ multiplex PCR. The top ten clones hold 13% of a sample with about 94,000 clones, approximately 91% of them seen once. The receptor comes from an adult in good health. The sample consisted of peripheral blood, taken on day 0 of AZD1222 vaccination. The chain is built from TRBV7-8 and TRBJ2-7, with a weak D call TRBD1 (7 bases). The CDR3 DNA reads TGTGCCAGCAGCCGCGGGACAGCCTACGAGCAGTACTTC. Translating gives CASSRGTAYEQYF.